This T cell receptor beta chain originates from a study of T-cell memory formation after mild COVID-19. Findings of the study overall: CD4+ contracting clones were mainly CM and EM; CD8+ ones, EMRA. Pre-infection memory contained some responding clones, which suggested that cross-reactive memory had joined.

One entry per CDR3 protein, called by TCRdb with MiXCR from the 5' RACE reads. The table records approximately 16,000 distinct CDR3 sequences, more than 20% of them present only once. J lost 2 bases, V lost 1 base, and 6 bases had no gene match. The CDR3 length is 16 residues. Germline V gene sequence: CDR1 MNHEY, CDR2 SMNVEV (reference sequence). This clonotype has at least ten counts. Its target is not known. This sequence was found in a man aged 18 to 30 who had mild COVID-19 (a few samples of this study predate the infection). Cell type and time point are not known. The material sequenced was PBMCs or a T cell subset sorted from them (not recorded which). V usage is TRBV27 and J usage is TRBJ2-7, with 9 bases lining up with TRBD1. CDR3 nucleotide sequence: TGTGCCAGCAGTTTATTTGGGACAGGGAGACCCTACGAGCAGTACTTC. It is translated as CASSLFGTGRPYEQYF.